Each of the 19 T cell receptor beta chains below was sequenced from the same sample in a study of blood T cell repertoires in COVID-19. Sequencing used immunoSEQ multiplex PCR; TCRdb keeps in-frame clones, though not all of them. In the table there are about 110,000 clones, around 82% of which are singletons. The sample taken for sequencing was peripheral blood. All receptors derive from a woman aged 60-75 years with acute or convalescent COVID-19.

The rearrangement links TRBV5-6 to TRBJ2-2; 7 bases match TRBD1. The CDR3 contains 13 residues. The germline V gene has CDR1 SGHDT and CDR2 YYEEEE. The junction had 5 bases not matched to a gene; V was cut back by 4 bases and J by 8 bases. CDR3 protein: CASSLPGQGELFF. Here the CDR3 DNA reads TGTGCCAGCAGCCTACCGGGACAGGGGGAGCTGTTTTTT.

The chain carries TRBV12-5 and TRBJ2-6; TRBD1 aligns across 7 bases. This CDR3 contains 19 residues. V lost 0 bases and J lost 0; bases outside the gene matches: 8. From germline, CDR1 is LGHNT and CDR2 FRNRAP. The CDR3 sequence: CASGLVFGQESSGANVLTF. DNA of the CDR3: TGTGCTAGTGGTTTGGTATTTGGACAGGAGAGCTCTGGGGCCAACGTCCTGACTTTC. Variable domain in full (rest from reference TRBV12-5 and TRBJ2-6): DARVTQTPRHKVTEMGQEVTMRCQPILGHNTVFWYRQTMMQGLELLAYFRNRAPLDDSGMPKDRFSAEMPDATLATLKIQPSEPRDSAVYFCASGLVFGQESSGANVLTFGAGSRLTVL.

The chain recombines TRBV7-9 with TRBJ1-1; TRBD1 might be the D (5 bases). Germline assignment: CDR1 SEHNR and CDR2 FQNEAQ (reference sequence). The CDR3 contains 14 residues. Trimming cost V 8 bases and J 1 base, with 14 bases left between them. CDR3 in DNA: TGTGCCAGCTGGGTCCAGGGCGCGAACACTGAAGCTTTCTTT. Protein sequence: CASWVQGANTEAFF.

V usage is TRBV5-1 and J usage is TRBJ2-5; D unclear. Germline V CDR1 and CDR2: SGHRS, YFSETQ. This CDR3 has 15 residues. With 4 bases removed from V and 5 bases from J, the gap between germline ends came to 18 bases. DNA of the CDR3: TGCGCCAGCAGCCCGGATTTCGGGTCTGTGGAGACCCAGTACTTC. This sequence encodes CASSPDFGSVETQYF.

The CDR3, as DNA: TGCAGTGCTACTGACCTACAGGGTCGATCCTACGAGCAGTACTTC. This gives the protein CSATDLQGRSYEQYF. V usage is TRBV20-1 and J usage is TRBJ2-7, with D possibly TRBD1 on 6 matching bases. CDR3 size: 15 residues. Germline loops: CDR1 DFQATT, CDR2 SNEGSKA (reference sequence). The germline V and J ends were trimmed by 4 bases and 1 base, with 17 bases remaining between them.

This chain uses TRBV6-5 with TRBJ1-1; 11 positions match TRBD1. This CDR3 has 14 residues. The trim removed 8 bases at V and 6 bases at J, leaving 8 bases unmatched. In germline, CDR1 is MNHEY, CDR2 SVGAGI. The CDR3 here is CASGSRDRGAEAFF. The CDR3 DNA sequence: TGTGCCAGCGGCAGCCGGGACAGGGGGGCTGAAGCTTTCTTT.

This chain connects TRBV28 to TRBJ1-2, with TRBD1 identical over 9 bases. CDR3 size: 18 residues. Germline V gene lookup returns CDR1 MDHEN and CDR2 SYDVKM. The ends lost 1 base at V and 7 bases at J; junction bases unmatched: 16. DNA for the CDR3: TGTGCCAGCAGTTTATTCCGGGACAGGGCCCACAAGGCTGGTGGCTACACCTTC. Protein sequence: CASSLFRDRAHKAGGYTF.

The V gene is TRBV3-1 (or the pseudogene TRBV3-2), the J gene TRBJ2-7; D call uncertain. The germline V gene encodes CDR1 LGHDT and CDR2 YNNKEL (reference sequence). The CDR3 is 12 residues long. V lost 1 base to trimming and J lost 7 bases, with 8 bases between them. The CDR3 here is CASSQAGLEQYF. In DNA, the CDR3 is TGTGCCAGCAGCCAAGCCGGGTTGGAGCAGTACTTC.

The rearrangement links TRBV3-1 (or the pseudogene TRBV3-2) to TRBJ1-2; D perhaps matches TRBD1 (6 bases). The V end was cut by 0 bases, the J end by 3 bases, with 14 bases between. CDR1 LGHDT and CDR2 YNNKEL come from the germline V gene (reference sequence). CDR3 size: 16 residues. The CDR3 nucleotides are TGTGCCAGCAGCCAAGAACGGTTAGGGGGTGACTATGGCTACACCTTC. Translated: CASSQERLGGDYGYTF.

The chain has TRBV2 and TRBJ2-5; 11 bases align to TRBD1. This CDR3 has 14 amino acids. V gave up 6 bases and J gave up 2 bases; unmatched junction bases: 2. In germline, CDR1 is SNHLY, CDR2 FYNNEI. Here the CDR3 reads CASSGTGGQETQYF. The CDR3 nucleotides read TGTGCCAGCAGCGGGACAGGGGGACAAGAGACCCAGTACTTC.

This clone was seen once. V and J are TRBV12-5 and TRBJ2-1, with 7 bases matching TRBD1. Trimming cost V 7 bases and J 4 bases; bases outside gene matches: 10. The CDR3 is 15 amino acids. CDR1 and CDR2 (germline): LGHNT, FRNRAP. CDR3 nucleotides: TGTGCTAGTGATCCCGACTGGGACAGATACAATGAGCAGTTCTTC. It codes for CASDPDWDRYNEQFF.

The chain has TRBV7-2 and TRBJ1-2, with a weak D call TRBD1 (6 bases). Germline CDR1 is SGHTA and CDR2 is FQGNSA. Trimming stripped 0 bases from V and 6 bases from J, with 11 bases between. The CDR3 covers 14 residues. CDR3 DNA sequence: TGTGCCAGCAGCTTAGCGGGTCGGACAGATGGCTACACCTTC. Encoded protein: CASSLAGRTDGYTF.

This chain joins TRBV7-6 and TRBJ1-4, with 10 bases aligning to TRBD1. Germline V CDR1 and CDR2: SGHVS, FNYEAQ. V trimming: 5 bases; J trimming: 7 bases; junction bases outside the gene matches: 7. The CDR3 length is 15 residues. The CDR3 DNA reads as TGTGCCAGCAGCACCACCGGGACAGGGGCTGAAAAACTGTTTTTT. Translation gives CASSTTGTGAEKLFF.

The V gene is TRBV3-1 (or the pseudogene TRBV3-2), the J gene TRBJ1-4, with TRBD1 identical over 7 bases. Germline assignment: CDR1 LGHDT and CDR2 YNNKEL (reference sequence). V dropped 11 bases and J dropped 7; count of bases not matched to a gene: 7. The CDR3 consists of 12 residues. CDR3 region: CASSTGIEKLFF. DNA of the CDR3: TGTGCCTCATCGACAGGGATTGAAAAACTGTTTTTT.

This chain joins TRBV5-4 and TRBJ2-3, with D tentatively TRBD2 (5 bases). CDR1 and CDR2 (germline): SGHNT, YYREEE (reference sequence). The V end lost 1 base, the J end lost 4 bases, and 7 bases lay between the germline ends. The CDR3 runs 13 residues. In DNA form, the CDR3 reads TGTGCCAGCAGCTTGTGGGGAGCAGATACGCAGTATTTT. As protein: CASSLWGADTQYF. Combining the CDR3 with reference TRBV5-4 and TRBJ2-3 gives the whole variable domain ETGVTQSPTHLIKTRGQQVTLRCSSQSGHNTVSWYQQALGQGPQFIFQYYREEENGRGNFPPRFSGLQFPNYSSELNVNALELDDSALYLCASSLWGADTQYFGPGTRLTVL.

In DNA, the CDR3 is TGCAGCGTCGGGGACAGGGGCGGTGGCTACACCTTC. Translation: CSVGDRGGGYTF. The chain joins TRBV29-1 to TRBJ1-2; 10 bases are a match to TRBD1. Trimming at V came to 6 bases and at J to 7 bases, leaving 5 bases not matched to a gene. In germline, CDR1 is SQVTM, CDR2 ANQGSEA. This CDR3 has 12 amino acids.

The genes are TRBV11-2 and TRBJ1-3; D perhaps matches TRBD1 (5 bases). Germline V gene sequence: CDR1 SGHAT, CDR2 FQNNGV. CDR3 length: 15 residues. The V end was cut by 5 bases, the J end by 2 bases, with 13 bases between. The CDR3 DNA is TGTGCCAGCAGCCAGGGAGGGTTCGCTGGAAACACCATATATTTT. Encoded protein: CASSQGGFAGNTIYF.

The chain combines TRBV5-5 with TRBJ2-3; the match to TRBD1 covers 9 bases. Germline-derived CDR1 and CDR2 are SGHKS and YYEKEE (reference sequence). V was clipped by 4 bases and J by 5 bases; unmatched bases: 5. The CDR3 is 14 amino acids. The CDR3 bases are TGTGCCAGCAGCCCCGGGACAGGGAAAGATACGCAGTATTTT. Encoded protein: CASSPGTGKDTQYF.

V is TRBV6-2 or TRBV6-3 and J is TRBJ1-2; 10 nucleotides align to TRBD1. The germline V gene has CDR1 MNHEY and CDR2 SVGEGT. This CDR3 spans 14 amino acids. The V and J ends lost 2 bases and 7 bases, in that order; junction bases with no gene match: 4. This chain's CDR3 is CASSYMDRGTGYTF. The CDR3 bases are TGTGCCAGCAGTTACATGGACAGGGGGACTGGCTACACCTTC.